Detailed here is one TCR beta chain. Its target is unknown. These data originate in a study of cytomegalovirus exposure and HLA in healthy donors. Overall study findings and caveats: Earlier results showed most TCR beta V segments being productive about 90% or about 30% of the time. Associated with HLA alleles at 0.05 false discovery rate in a later analysis were about 17,000 TCR beta sequences.

The study ran its PCR with 60 Vbeta and 13 Jbeta primers. The method was immunoSEQ multiplex PCR; TCRdb's version includes in-frame clones alone and lacks a portion of them. Among more than 90,000 clones, approximately 60% were seen once, and the ten largest hold about 2.2%. The source material was PBMCs. This TCR was recovered from a young woman in good health and CMV-seronegative.

CDR3: CASSLDQGMTPLHF. The DNA of the CDR3 is TGTGCCAGCAGCTTGGATCAGGGTATGACACCCCTCCACTTT. The V gene is TRBV5-4, the J gene TRBJ1-6; D possibly corresponds to TRBD1 (5 bases). CDR3 length: 14 residues. Germline loops: CDR1 SGHNT, CDR2 YYREEE (reference sequence). Trimming stripped 0 bases from V and 11 bases from J, with 12 bases between.